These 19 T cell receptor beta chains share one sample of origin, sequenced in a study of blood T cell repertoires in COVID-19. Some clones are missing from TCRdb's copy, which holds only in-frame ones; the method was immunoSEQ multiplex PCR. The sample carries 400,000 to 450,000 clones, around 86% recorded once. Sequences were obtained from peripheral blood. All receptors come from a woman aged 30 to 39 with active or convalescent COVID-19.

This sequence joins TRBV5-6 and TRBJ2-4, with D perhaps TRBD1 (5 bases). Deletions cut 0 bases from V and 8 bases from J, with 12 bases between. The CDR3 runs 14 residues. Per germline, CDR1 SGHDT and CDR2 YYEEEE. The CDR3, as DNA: TGTGCCAGCAGCTTGGCAGTGAGCAGGGACATTCAGTACTTC. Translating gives CASSLAVSRDIQYF.

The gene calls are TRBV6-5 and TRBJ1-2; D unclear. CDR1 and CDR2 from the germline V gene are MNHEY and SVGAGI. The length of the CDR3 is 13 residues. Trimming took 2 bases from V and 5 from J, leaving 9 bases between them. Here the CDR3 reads CASSYTPGYGYTF. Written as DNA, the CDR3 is TGTGCCAGCAGTTACACGCCAGGATATGGCTACACCTTC.

In DNA, the CDR3 is TGTGCCAGCCGCCAGGGTCAGCCTCCGAGCACTGAAGCTTTCTTT. It encodes CASRQGQPPSTEAFF. This chain links TRBV5-8 with TRBJ1-1; D might be TRBD1 (5 bases). This CDR3 region has 15 residues. V was clipped by 7 bases and J by 4 bases, with 20 bases between them. CDR1 and CDR2 from the germline V gene are SGHTS and YDEGEE.

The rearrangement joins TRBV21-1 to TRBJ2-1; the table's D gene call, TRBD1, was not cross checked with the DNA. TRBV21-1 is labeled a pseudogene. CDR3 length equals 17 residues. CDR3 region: CASSKCYRDRDRNEQFF. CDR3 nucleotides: TGTGCCAGCAGCAAATGTTACCGGGACAGGGACAGGAATGAGCAGTTCTTC.

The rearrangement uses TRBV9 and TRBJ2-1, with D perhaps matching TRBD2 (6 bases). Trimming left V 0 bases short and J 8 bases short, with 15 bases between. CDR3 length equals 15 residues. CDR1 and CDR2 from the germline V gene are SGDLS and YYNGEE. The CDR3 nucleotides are TGTGCCAGCAGCGTAGGCGTTCGGGGGTCCGATGAGCAGTTCTTC. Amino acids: CASSVGVRGSDEQFF. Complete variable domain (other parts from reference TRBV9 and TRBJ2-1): DSGVTQTPKHLITATGQRVTLRCSPRSGDLSVYWYQQSLDQGLQFLIQYYNGEERAKGNILERFSAQQFPDLHSELNLSSLELGDSALYFCASSVGVRGSDEQFFGPGTRLTVL.

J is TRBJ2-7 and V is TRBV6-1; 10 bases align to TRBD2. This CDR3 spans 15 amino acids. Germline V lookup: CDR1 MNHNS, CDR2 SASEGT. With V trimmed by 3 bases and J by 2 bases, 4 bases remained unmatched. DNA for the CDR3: TGTGCCAGCAGTGAGGAAGCGGGAGGGGCCTACGAGCAGTACTTC. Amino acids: CASSEEAGGAYEQYF.

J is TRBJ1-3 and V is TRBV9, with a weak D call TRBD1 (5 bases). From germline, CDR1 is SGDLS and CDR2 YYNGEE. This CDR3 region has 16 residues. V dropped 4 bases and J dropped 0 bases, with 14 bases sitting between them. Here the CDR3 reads CASSPPSQGSGNTIYF. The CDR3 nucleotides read TGTGCCAGCAGCCCCCCATCCCAGGGCTCTGGAAACACCATATATTTT.

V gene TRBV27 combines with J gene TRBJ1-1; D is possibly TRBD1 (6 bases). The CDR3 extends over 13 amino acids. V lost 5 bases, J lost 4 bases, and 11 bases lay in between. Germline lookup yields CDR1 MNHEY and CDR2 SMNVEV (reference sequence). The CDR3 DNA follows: TGTGCCAGCAGTCCTAACAGGGTCACTGAAGCTTTCTTT. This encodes CASSPNRVTEAFF.

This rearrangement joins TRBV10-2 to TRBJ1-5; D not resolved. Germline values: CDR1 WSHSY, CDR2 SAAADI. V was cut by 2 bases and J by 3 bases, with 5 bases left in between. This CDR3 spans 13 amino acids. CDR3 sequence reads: CASSENSNQPQHF. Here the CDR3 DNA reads TGCGCCAGCAGTGAGAACTCCAATCAGCCCCAGCATTTT.

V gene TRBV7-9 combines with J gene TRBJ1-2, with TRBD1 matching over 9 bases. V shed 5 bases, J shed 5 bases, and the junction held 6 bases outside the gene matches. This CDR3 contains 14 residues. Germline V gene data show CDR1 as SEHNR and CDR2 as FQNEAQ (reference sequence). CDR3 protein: CASSRGGTGYGYTF. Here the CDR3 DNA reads TGTGCCAGCAGCCGGGGCGGGACAGGGTATGGCTACACCTTC.

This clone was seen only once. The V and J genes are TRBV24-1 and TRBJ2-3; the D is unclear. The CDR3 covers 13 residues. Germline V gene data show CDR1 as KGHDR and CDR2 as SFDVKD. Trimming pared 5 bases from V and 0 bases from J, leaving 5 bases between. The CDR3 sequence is CATSGRSTDTQYF. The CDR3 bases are TGTGCCACCAGTGGCAGAAGCACAGATACGCAGTATTTT.

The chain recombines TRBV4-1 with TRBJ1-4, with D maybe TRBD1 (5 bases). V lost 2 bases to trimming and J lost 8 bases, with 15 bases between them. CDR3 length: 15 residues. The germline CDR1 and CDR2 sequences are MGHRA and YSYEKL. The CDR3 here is CASSQPQGSGEKLFF. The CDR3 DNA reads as TGCGCCAGCAGCCAACCGCAGGGTTCAGGGGAAAAACTGTTTTTT.

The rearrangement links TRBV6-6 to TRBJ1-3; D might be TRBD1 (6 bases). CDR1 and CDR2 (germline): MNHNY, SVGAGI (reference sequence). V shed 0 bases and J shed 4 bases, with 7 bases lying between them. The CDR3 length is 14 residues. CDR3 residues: CASSYSTGGNTIYF. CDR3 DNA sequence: TGTGCCAGCAGTTACTCGACAGGAGGAAACACCATATATTTT.

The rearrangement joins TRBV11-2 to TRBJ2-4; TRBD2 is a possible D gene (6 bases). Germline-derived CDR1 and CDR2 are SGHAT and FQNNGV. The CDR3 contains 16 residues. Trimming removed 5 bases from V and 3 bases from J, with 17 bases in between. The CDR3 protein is CASSPSEGAGKNIQYF. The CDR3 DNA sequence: TGTGCCAGCAGCCCCTCGGAGGGAGCGGGCAAAAACATTCAGTACTTC.

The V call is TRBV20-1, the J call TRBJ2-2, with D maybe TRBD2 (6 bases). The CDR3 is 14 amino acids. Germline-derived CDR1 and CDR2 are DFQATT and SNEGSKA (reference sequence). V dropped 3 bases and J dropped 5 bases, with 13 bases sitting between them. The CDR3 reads CSASGGAETGELFF. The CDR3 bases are TGCAGTGCTAGTGGCGGGGCTGAGACCGGGGAGCTGTTTTTT.

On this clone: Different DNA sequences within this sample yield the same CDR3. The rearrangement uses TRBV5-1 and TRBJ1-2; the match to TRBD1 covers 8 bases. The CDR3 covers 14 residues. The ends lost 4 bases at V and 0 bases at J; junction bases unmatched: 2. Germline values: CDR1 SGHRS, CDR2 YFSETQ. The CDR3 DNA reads TGCGCCAGCAGCCCGGACAGGGCTAACTATGGCTACACCTTC. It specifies CASSPDRANYGYTF.

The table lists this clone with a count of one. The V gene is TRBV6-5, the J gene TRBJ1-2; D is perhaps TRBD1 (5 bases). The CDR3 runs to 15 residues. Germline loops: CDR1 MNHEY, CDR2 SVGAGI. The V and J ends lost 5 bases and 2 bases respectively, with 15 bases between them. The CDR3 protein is CASSPTTERNYGYTF. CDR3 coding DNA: TGTGCCAGCAGTCCAACGACAGAAAGAAACTATGGCTACACCTTC.

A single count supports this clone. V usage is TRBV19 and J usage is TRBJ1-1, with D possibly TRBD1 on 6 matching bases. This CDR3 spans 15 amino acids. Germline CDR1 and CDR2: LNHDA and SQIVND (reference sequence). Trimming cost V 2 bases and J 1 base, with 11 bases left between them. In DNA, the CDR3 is TGTGCCAGTAGTATACCAGGGGATACGAACACTGAAGCTTTCTTT. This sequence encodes CASSIPGDTNTEAFF.

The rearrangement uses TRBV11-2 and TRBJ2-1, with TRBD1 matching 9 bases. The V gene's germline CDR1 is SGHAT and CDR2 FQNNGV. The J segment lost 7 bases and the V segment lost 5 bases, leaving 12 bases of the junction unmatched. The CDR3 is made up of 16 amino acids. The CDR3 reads CASSAHLQGAGNEQFF. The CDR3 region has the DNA TGTGCCAGCAGCGCTCACTTACAGGGGGCTGGGAATGAGCAGTTCTTC. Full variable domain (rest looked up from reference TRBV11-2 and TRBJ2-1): EAGVAQSPRYKIIEKRQSVAFWCNPISGHATLYWYQQILGQGPKLLIQFQNNGVVDDSQLPKDRFSAERLKGVDSTLKIQPAKLEDSAVYLCASSAHLQGAGNEQFFGPGTRLTVL.